A selection of T cell receptor beta chains follows, all from one sample in a study of blood T cell repertoires in COVID-19. Assay: immunoSEQ multiplex PCR; the TCRdb copy retains only in-frame clones and omits some. Of 150,000 or so clones listed, about 86% were seen once; the top ten hold about 7%. Material for sequencing was peripheral blood. The receptors were sampled from a man aged 50-59 years with active or convalescent COVID-19. The CDR3 runs from the conserved cysteine through the conserved F or W. The D gene is left open where the match is weak.

cdr3_aa	cdr3_nt	j_call	d_call	v_call
CATSSLGNEQFF	TGTGCCACCTCATCACTAGGAAATGAGCAGTTCTTC	TRBJ2-1	-	TRBV24-1
CASSHPLAGVPISYEQYF	TGCGCCAGCAGCCATCCTCTAGCGGGAGTCCCCATCTCCTACGAGCAGTACTTC	TRBJ2-7	TRBD2	TRBV4-1
CATSRARGSYNEQFF	TGTGCCACCAGCAGAGCCAGGGGCTCCTACAATGAGCAGTTCTTC	TRBJ2-1	-	TRBV15
CASSVDVLREKLFF	TGTGCCAGCAGCGTAGATGTTCTCAGGGAAAAACTGTTTTTT	TRBJ1-4	-	TRBV9
CASSFWRAGELFF	TGCGCCAGCAGCTTTTGGCGGGCCGGGGAGCTGTTTTTT	TRBJ2-2	-	TRBV5-1
CARPRRRTRDQPQHF	TGTGCCAGACCCCGAAGGAGGACCAGAGATCAGCCCCAGCATTTT	TRBJ1-5	-	TRBV21-1
CASVVSGTRQGNEQFF	TGTGCCAGCGTCGTCTCCGGGACACGTCAAGGGAATGAGCAGTTCTTC	TRBJ2-1	-	TRBV27
CASSLAAGGGTQYF	TGCGCCAGCAGCTTGGCAGCGGGGGGTGGTACCCAGTACTTC	TRBJ2-5	TRBD2	TRBV5-1
CASSLPGQGNTEAFF	TGTGCCAGCAGTCTTCCGGGACAGGGGAACACTGAAGCTTTCTTT	TRBJ1-1	TRBD1	TRBV28
CASSSRGRQYF	TGTGCCAGCAGCTCCCGGGGGAGGCAGTACTTC	TRBJ2-7	-	TRBV7-2